These 3 T cell receptor beta chains were sequenced from one sample in a study of cytomegalovirus exposure and HLA in healthy donors. PCR employed 60 Vbeta and 13 Jbeta primers. The method was immunoSEQ multiplex PCR; TCRdb's version includes in-frame clones alone and lacks a portion of them. Of about 67,000 clones in the sample, roughly 75% were seen once. Sequencing input: PBMCs. The receptors shown here come from a man between 60 and 70 years old in good health and CMV-seropositive.

This clone was observed a few times. V and J are TRBV11-2 and TRBJ2-7; 7 nucleotides agree with TRBD2. After removal of 5 bases from V and 5 bases from J, the junction contained 12 bases not matched to a gene. Germline values: CDR1 SGHAT, CDR2 FQNNGV. CDR3 size: 15 residues. The CDR3 here is CASSQRGEGFDEQYF. CDR3 nucleotide sequence: TGTGCCAGCAGCCAACGGGGGGAGGGGTTCGACGAGCAGTACTTC.

The DNA of the CDR3 is TGTGCCAGCAGCTTCTCAAACAGGCAGAACACCGGGGAGCTGTTTTTT. Translation: CASSFSNRQNTGELFF. The chain employs TRBV7-8 and TRBJ2-2; D is perhaps TRBD1 (5 bases). From germline, CDR1 is SGHVS and CDR2 FQNEAQ. V dropped 3 bases and J dropped 1 base, with 12 bases sitting between them. The CDR3 length is 16 residues.

The chain uses TRBV11-1 and TRBJ1-1, with D hard to call. This CDR3 comprises 13 residues. Germline V CDR1 and CDR2: SGHAT, FQDESV (reference sequence). The V and J ends lost 0 bases and 3 bases respectively, with 5 bases between them. The CDR3 sequence is CASSLAADTEAFF. CDR3 nucleotides: TGTGCCAGCAGCTTAGCGGCGGACACTGAAGCTTTCTTT.